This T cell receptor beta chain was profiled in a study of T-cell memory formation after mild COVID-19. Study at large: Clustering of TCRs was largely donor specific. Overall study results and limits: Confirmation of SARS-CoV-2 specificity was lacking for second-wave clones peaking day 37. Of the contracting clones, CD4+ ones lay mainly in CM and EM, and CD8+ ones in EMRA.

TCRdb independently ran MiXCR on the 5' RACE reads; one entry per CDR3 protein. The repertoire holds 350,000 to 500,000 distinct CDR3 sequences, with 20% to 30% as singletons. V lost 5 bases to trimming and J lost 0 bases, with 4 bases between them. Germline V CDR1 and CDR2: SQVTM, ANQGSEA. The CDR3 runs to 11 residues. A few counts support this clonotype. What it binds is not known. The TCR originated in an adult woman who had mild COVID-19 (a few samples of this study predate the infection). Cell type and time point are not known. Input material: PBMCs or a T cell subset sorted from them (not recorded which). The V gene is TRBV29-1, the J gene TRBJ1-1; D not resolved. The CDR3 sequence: CSVLLNTEAFF. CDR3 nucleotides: TGCAGCGTTCTCTTGAACACTGAAGCTTTCTTT.